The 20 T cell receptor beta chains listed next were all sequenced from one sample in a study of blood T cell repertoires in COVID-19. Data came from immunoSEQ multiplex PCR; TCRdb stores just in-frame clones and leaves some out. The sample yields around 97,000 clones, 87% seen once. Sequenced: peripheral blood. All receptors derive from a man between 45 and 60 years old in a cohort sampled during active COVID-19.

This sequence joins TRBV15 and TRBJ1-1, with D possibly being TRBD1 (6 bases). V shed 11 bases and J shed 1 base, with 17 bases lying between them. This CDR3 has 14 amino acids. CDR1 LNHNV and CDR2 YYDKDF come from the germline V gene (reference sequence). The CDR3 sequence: CASKDRLRNTEAFF. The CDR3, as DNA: TGTGCCTCAAAAGACAGGCTACGGAACACTGAAGCTTTCTTT.

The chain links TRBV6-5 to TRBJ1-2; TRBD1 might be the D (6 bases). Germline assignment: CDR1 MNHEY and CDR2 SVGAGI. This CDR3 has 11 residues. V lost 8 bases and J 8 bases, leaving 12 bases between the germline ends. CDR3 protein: CASGRDMGYTF. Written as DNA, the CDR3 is TGTGCCAGCGGTAGGGACATGGGCTACACCTTC.

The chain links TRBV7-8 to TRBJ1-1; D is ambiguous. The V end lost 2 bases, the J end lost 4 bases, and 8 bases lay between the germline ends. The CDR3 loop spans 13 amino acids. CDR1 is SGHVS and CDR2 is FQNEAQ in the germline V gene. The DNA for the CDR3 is TGTGCCAGCAGCTTACTCCTGAGCACTGAAGCTTTCTTT. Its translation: CASSLLLSTEAFF.

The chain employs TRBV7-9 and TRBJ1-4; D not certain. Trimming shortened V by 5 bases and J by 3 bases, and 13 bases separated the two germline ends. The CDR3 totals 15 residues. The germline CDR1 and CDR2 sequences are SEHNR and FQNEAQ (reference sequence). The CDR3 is CASSPSGSPNEKLFF. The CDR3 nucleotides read TGTGCCAGCAGCCCTAGCGGGAGTCCTAATGAAAAACTGTTTTTT.

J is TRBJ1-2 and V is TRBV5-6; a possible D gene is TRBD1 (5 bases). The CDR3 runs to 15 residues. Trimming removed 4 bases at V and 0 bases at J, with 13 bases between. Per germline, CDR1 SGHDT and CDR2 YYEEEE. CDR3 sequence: CASSRGDGANYGYTF. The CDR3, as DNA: TGTGCCAGCAGCCGGGGGGACGGAGCTAACTATGGCTACACCTTC.

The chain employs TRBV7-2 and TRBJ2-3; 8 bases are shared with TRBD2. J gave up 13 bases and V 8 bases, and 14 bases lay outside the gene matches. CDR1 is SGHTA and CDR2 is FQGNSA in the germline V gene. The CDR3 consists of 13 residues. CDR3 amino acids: CASALERRGDKYF. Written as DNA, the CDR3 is TGTGCCAGCGCCTTGGAGAGGCGGGGGGATAAGTATTTT.

The CDR3 region is CASSPRGPSTDTQYF. CDR3 sequence (DNA): TGTGCCAGCAGTCCGCGGGGGCCGAGCACAGATACGCAGTATTTT. The chain uses TRBV3-1 (or the pseudogene TRBV3-2) and TRBJ2-3, with D maybe TRBD2 (7 bases). V was shortened by 6 bases and J by 0 bases, with 13 bases between the two germline ends. Germline lookup yields CDR1 LGHDT and CDR2 YNNKEL (reference sequence). The CDR3 is made up of 15 amino acids.

The CDR3 nucleotides read TGTGCCAGCAGCTTGGGGCTCAATCTTGGCACAGATACGCAGTATTTT. It translates to CASSLGLNLGTDTQYF. V gene TRBV11-3 combines with J gene TRBJ2-3; D perhaps matches TRBD1 (5 bases). CDR1 and CDR2 (germline): SGHNT, YENEEA. The CDR3 runs 16 residues. V was shortened by 3 bases and J by 1 base, with 14 bases between the two germline ends.

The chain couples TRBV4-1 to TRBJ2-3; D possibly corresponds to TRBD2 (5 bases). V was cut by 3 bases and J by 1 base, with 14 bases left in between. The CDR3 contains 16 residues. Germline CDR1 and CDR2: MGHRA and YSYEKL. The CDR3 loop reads CASSQFFGGRTDTQYF. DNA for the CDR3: TGCGCCAGCAGCCAGTTCTTTGGCGGGCGCACAGATACGCAGTATTTT.

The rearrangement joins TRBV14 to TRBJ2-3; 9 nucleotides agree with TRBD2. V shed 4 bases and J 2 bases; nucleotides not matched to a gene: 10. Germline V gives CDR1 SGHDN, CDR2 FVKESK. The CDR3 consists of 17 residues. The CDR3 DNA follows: TGTGCCAGCAGCCCGGGAAGACTAGCGGTGAACACAGATACGCAGTATTTT. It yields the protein CASSPGRLAVNTDTQYF.

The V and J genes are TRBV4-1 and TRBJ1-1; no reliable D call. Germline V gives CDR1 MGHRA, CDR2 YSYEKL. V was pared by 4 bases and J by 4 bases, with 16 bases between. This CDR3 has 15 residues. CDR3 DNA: TGCGCCAGCAGCCGGCCGGCAGCGCGAGGCACTGAAGCTTTCTTT. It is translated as CASSRPAARGTEAFF.

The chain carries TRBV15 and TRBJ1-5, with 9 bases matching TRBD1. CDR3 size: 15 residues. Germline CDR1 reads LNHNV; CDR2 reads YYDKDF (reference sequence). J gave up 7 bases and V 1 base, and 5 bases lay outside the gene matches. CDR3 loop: CATSRGQGVRQPQHF. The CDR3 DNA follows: TGTGCCACCAGCAGAGGACAGGGGGTGAGGCAGCCCCAGCATTTT.

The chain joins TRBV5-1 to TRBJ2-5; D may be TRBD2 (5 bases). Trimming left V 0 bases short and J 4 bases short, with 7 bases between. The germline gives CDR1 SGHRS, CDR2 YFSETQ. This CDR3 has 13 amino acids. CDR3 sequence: CASSLGRGETQYF. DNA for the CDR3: TGCGCCAGCAGCTTGGGCCGGGGAGAGACCCAGTACTTC.

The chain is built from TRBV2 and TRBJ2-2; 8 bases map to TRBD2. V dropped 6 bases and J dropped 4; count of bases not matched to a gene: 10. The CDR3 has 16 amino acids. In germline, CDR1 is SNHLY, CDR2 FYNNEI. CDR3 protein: CASRPPGGAPTGELFF. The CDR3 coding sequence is TGTGCCAGCAGGCCCCCCGGGGGGGCGCCCACCGGGGAGCTGTTTTTT.

This chain's CDR3 is CASSPGGGLAGLQFF. The CDR3 bases are TGTGCCAGCAGCCCTGGGGGGGGATTAGCGGGGTTGCAGTTCTTC. The rearrangement uses TRBV9 and TRBJ2-1, with 8 nucleotides matching TRBD2. The CDR3 totals 15 residues. The germline CDR1 and CDR2 sequences are SGDLS and YYNGEE. J was trimmed by 12 bases and V by 4 bases; bases with no gene match: 15.

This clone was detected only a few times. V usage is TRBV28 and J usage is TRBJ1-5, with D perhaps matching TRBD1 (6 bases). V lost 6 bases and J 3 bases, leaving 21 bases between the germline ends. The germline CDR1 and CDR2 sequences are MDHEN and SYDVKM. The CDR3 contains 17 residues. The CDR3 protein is CASSSPDRSAYNQPQHF. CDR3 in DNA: TGTGCCAGCAGCTCCCCCGACAGGTCAGCCTACAATCAGCCCCAGCATTTT.

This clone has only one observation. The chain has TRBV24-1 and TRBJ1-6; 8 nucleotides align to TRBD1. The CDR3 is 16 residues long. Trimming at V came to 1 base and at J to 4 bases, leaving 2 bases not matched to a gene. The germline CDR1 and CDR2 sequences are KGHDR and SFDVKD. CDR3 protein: CATSDLGDRYNSPLHF. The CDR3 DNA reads TGTGCCACCAGTGATTTAGGGGACAGGTATAATTCACCCCTCCACTTT.

Written as DNA, the CDR3 is TGTGCCTCAGCCACAGGGCTGTTTGAAAAACTGTTTTTT. It encodes CASATGLFEKLFF. V is TRBV19 and J is TRBJ1-4; TRBD1 might be the D (6 bases). The CDR3 totals 13 residues. Trimming left V 11 bases short and J 7 bases short, with 17 bases between. Germline lookup yields CDR1 LNHDA and CDR2 SQIVND (reference sequence). Full variable domain (outside the CDR3, taken from reference TRBV19 and TRBJ1-4): DGGITQSPKYLFRKEGQNVTLSCEQNLNHDAMYWYRQDPGQGLRLIYYSQIVNDFQKGDIAEGYSVSREKKESFPLTVTSAQKNPTAFYLCASATGLFEKLFFGSGTQLSVL.

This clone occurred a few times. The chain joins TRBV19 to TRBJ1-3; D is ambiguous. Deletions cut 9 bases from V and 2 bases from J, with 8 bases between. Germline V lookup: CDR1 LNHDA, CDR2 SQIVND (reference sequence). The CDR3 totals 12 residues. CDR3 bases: TGTGCCAGCCGGAGGACTGGAAACACCATATATTTT. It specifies CASRRTGNTIYF.

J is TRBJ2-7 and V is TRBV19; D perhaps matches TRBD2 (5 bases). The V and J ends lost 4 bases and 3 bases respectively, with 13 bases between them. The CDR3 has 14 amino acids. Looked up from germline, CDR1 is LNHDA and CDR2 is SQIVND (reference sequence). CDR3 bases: TGTGCCAGTAGTACCACTAGTCTGGGCTACGAGCAGTACTTC. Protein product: CASSTTSLGYEQYF. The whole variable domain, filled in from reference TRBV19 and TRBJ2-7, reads DGGITQSPKYLFRKEGQNVTLSCEQNLNHDAMYWYRQDPGQGLRLIYYSQIVNDFQKGDIAEGYSVSREKKESFPLTVTSAQKNPTAFYLCASSTTSLGYEQYFGPGTRLTVT.